Each of the 19 T cell receptor beta chains below was sequenced from the same sample in a study of cytomegalovirus exposure and HLA in healthy donors. Primers included in the PCR were 60 Vbeta and 13 Jbeta primers. The table came from immunoSEQ multiplex PCR; TCRdb's copy has only in-frame clones and leaves some out. The profile shows 150,000 or so clones, over 60% of them singletons. The sample consisted of PBMCs. These receptors were taken from a man aged 35-49 years in good health and CMV-seropositive.

The chain uses TRBV5-4 and TRBJ1-3; TRBD1 matches at 10 bases. The germline V gene has CDR1 SGHNT and CDR2 YYREEE (reference sequence). Germline trimming cut 0 bases from V and 0 bases from J; bases unmatched to any gene: 6. The CDR3 length is 18 residues. For the CDR3, the DNA is TGTGCCAGCAGCTTGGGGACAGGGGGTCTAATCTCTGGAAACACCATATATTTT. Amino acid sequence: CASSLGTGGLISGNTIYF.

This clone was recorded only once. The chain uses TRBV5-1 and TRBJ1-2, with 7 bases matching TRBD1. The V gene's germline CDR1 is SGHRS and CDR2 YFSETQ. With V trimmed by 2 bases and J by 4 bases, 5 bases remained unmatched. There are 14 residues in the CDR3. CDR3 protein: CASSLPGQIYGYTF. CDR3 coding DNA: TGCGCCAGCAGCTTACCGGGACAGATCTATGGCTACACCTTC.

The chain couples TRBV27 to TRBJ1-1, with unresolved D. The CDR3 sequence is 13 residues long. The germline V and J ends were trimmed by 7 bases and 0 bases, with 9 bases remaining between them. Germline CDR1 MNHEY, CDR2 SMNVEV (reference sequence). The CDR3 here is CASTGSLNTEAFF. CDR3 DNA: TGTGCCAGCACCGGGTCTCTGAACACTGAAGCTTTCTTT.

The J gene is TRBJ1-5, the V gene TRBV6-1; no clear D gene. The CDR3 loop spans 14 amino acids. Germline CDR1 reads MNHNS; CDR2 reads SASEGT. The V end was cut by 6 bases, the J end by 0 bases, with 9 bases between. The chain's CDR3 is CASRLDNSNQPQHF. CDR3 nucleotide sequence: TGTGCCAGCAGACTAGATAATAGCAATCAGCCCCAGCATTTT.

The rearrangement joins TRBV5-5 to TRBJ2-7; 9 bases match TRBD2. With V trimmed by 4 bases and J by 0 bases, 5 bases remained unmatched. In germline, CDR1 is SGHKS, CDR2 YYEKEE (reference sequence). The CDR3 totals 15 residues. The CDR3 DNA follows: TGTGCCAGCAGCCGACAAGCGGGAGGCTCCTACGAGCAGTACTTC. Translating it yields CASSRQAGGSYEQYF.

The J gene is TRBJ1-5, the V gene TRBV19; D is undetermined. The CDR3 sequence is 15 residues long. V was pared by 1 base and J by 9 bases, with 16 bases between. Germline lookup yields CDR1 LNHDA and CDR2 SQIVND (reference sequence). CDR3 sequence: CASSIAHRGMRPQHF. Here the CDR3 DNA reads TGTGCCAGTAGTATAGCCCACCGAGGGATGAGGCCCCAGCATTTT.

The chain has TRBV15 and TRBJ2-1; possibly TRBD1 for D (6 bases). The CDR3 consists of 14 residues. Trimming removed 6 bases from V and 2 bases from J, with 11 bases in between. Germline V gene data show CDR1 as LNHNV and CDR2 as YYDKDF (reference sequence). The CDR3 loop is CATRDSLTYNEQFF. The CDR3 nucleotides read TGTGCCACCAGGGACAGCCTTACCTACAATGAGCAGTTCTTC.

With regard to this clone: Other DNA sequences in the same sample also yield this CDR3. The genes are TRBV4-1 and TRBJ2-2; the match to TRBD2 covers 7 bases. The V segment lost 0 bases and the J segment 7 bases; nucleotides outside the gene matches: 8. Germline loops: CDR1 MGHRA, CDR2 YSYEKL. This CDR3 has 16 amino acids. The DNA for the CDR3 is TGCGCCAGCAGCCAAGAGCCCCCCGTAGCGGGCGGGGAGCTGTTTTTT. As protein: CASSQEPPVAGGELFF.

This chain connects TRBV9 to TRBJ2-1; maybe TRBD2 (5 bases). Germline lookup yields CDR1 SGDLS and CDR2 YYNGEE. The CDR3 is made up of 12 amino acids. Trimming cost V 0 bases and J 7 bases, with 5 bases left between them. This chain's CDR3 is CASSVAGNEQFF. DNA for the CDR3: TGTGCCAGCAGCGTAGCGGGAAATGAGCAGTTCTTC.

The V gene is TRBV29-1, the J gene TRBJ2-1; 8 nucleotides agree with TRBD2. Germline loops: CDR1 SQVTM, CDR2 ANQGSEA. This CDR3 has 12 residues. V shed 7 bases, J shed 7 bases, and the junction held 6 bases outside the gene matches. The CDR3 region is CSAGRAGNEQFF. The CDR3 region has the DNA TGCAGCGCCGGGAGGGCCGGTAATGAGCAGTTCTTC.

The chain links TRBV6-4 to TRBJ2-5; weak D call: TRBD2 (5 bases). From germline, CDR1 is MRHNA and CDR2 SNTAGT. The CDR3 consists of 13 residues. V shed 4 bases and J shed 7 bases, with 13 bases lying between them. The CDR3 DNA follows: TGTGCCAGCAGTGTTGGACTGTTGGGGACCCAGTACTTC. Translating it yields CASSVGLLGTQYF.

This chain links TRBV12-5 with TRBJ1-3, with D perhaps TRBD1 (5 bases). The germline gives CDR1 LGHNT, CDR2 FRNRAP. The CDR3 contains 16 residues. V was clipped by 6 bases and J by 2 bases, with 17 bases between them. For the CDR3, the DNA is TGTGCTAGTGGACCAGGGTTCCAGGTCACTGGAAACACCATATATTTT. This gives the protein CASGPGFQVTGNTIYF.

This clone was observed a handful of times. The rearrangement joins TRBV18 to TRBJ2-4; D may be TRBD1 (6 bases). This CDR3 comprises 15 residues. CDR1 and CDR2 (germline): KGHSH, LQKENI. V was shortened by 3 bases and J by 2 bases, with 11 bases between the two germline ends. The CDR3 protein is CASSPLGATKNIQYF. The CDR3 DNA is TGTGCCAGCTCACCCTTGGGGGCGACCAAAAACATTCAGTACTTC.

V gene TRBV27 combines with J gene TRBJ2-7; D possibly corresponds to TRBD1 (5 bases). Germline CDR1 is MNHEY and CDR2 is SMNVEV (reference sequence). CDR3 length: 15 amino acids. The V end lost 2 bases, the J end lost 3 bases, and 14 bases lay between the germline ends. CDR3 in amino acids: CASSLQGIPLYEQYF. CDR3 nucleotides: TGTGCCAGCAGTTTACAGGGAATTCCACTCTACGAGCAGTACTTC.

This chain links TRBV19 with TRBJ1-2, with TRBD1 matching 7 bases. The germline V gene has CDR1 LNHDA and CDR2 SQIVND (reference sequence). The CDR3 loop spans 13 amino acids. Trimming at V came to 5 bases and at J to 4 bases, leaving 4 bases not matched to a gene. The CDR3 nucleotides read TGTGCCAGTAGTGCCAGGGGGGCCTATGGCTACACCTTC. The encoded protein is CASSARGAYGYTF. The full variable domain, in which reference TRBV19 and TRBJ1-2 provide the parts outside the CDR3, is DGGITQSPKYLFRKEGQNVTLSCEQNLNHDAMYWYRQDPGQGLRLIYYSQIVNDFQKGDIAEGYSVSREKKESFPLTVTSAQKNPTAFYLCASSARGAYGYTFGSGTRLTVV.

The CDR3 nucleotides read TGTGCCAGCAGCTTGGTGGGCGGCACTAGCTCCTACAATGAGCAGTTCTTC. Its protein product is CASSLVGGTSSYNEQFF. The chain joins TRBV5-6 to TRBJ2-1, with D possibly matching TRBD2 (5 bases). Trimming shortened V by 0 bases and J by 0 bases, and 13 bases separated the two germline ends. Looked up from germline, CDR1 is SGHDT and CDR2 is YYEEEE. The CDR3 runs 17 residues. Supplemented by reference TRBV5-6 and TRBJ2-1, the full variable domain reads DAGVTQSPTHLIKTRGQQVTLRCSPKSGHDTVSWYQQALGQGPQFIFQYYEEEERQRGNFPDRFSGHQFPNYSSELNVNALLLGDSALYLCASSLVGGTSSYNEQFFGPGTRLTVL.

V and J are TRBV7-9 and TRBJ1-1; D might be TRBD1 (5 bases). Germline V lookup: CDR1 SEHNR, CDR2 FQNEAQ (reference sequence). The V end lost 5 bases, the J end lost 2 bases, and 12 bases lay between the germline ends. The CDR3 covers 14 residues. In DNA form, the CDR3 reads TGTGCCAGCAGCGCCGGGGGGGGAAACACTGAAGCTTTCTTT. Translating gives CASSAGGGNTEAFF.

This sequence joins TRBV5-1 and TRBJ2-5, with 10 bases fitting TRBD1. Germline V CDR1 and CDR2: SGHRS, YFSETQ. This CDR3 is built from 14 residues. V was clipped by 4 bases and J by 3 bases; unmatched bases: 3. The CDR3 is CASSPTGGKETQYF. The CDR3, as DNA: TGCGCCAGCAGCCCGACAGGGGGCAAAGAGACCCAGTACTTC.

The rearrangement links TRBV7-9 to TRBJ1-1; D remains ambiguous. V was cut by 2 bases and J by 8 bases, with 9 bases left in between. The CDR3 is made up of 12 amino acids. Germline lookup yields CDR1 SEHNR and CDR2 FQNEAQ (reference sequence). The CDR3 loop reads CASSLQGLEAFF. In DNA, the CDR3 is TGTGCCAGCAGCTTACAAGGACTCGAAGCTTTCTTT.